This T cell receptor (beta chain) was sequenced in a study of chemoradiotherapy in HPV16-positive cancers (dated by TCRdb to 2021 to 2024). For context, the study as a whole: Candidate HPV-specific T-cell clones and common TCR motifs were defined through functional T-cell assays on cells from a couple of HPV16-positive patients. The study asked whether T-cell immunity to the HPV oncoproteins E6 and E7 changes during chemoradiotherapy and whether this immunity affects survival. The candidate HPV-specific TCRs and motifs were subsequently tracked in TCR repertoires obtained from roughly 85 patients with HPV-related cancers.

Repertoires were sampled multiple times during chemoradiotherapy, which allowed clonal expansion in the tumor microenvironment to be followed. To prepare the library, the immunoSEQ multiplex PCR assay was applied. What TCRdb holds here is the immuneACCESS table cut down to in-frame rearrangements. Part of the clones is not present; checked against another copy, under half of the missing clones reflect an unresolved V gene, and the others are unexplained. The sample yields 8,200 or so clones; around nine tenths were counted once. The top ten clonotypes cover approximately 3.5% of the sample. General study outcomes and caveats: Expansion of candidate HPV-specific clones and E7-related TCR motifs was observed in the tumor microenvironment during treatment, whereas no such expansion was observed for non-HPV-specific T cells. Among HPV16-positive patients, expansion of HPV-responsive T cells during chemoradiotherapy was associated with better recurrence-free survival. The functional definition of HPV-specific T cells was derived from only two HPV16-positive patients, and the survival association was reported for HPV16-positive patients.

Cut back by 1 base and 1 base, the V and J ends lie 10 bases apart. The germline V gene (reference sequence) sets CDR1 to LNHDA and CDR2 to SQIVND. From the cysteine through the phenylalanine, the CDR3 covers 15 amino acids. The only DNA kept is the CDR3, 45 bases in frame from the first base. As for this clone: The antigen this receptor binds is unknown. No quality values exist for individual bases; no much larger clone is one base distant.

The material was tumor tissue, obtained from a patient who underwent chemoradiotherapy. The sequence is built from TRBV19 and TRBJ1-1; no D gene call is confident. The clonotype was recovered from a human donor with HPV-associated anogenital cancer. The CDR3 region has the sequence CASSIGGIRNTEAFF. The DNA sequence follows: TGTGCCAGTAGTATAGGAGGGATTCGGAACACTGAAGCTTTCTTT.